The clone carrying this T cell receptor beta chain was observed many times. Patients underwent thyroid surgery, and none had received any treatment before it. This entry comes from a study of metastatic and nonmetastatic thyroid tumors. Study-level information: Peripheral blood and tumor or nodule samples from malignant and benign thyroid patients were compared.

Germline values: CDR1 SGHNT, CDR2 YYREEE (reference sequence). V lost 4 bases and J lost 9; bases outside the gene matches: 14. CDR3 length equals 16 residues. MiXCR was used by TCRdb to re-call the PCR reads. The sample holds approximately 41,000 clones, 28% seen once. The chain carries TRBV5-4 and TRBJ2-1; 9 positions match TRBD2. Sequenced material: blood. The clonotype was recovered from a male donor with papillary thyroid cancer or a benign thyroid nodule (not recorded which). Some clones in this sample may be carry-over from other donors' samples. The CDR3 sequence: CASSATTSGRRGEQFF. The CDR3 DNA sequence: TGTGCCAGCAGCGCGACGACTAGCGGCAGGCGGGGTGAGCAGTTCTTC.